These T cell receptor beta chains were read from a single sample in a study of T cells in Graves' hyperthyroidism and ophthalmopathy. TCRdb itself ran the multiplex PCR reads through MiXCR, one entry per CDR3 protein. This table has about 50,000 distinct CDR3 sequences, 45% to 50% appearing once. Sequencing was performed on peripheral blood or thyroid tissue (not recorded which). Source of these receptors: a woman between 45 and 65 years old with Graves' hyperthyroidism. Both conserved end residues are part of each CDR3. D genes are given only for firm matches. A row's size may be missing; if present it is once, few, many or a size class.

d_gene,abundance,v_gene,j_gene,CDR3nt,CDR3aa
TRBD1,-,TRBV7-9,TRBJ1-2,TGTGCCAGCAGCTCAGGACAGGGACTGGGCTACACCTTC,CASSSGQGLGYTF
-,-,TRBV19,TRBJ1-1,TGTGCCAGTAGTATCAGCGGGAACACTGAAGCTTTCTTT,CASSISGNTEAFF
-,-,TRBV2,TRBJ1-1,TGTGCCAGCACCCCTCAGGCGGGGCAACTTGAAGCTTTCTTT,CASTPQAGQLEAFF
-,-,TRBV5-1,TRBJ1-1,TGCGCCAGCAGCTACGGGAGCACTGAAGCTTTCTTT,CASSYGSTEAFF
-,-,TRBV10-3,TRBJ1-6,TGTGCCATCAGTGCGCAGGGGAGCTCACCCCTCCACTTT,CAISAQGSSPLHF
TRBD2,many,TRBV6-1,TRBJ2-7,TGTGCCAGCAGTGAAGGGACTAGCAGGGACGAGCAGTACTTC,CASSEGTSRDEQYF
TRBD1,once,TRBV7-9,TRBJ2-7,TGTGCCAGCAGCGGGACAGGGGACGGCGAGCAGTACTTC,CASSGTGDGEQYF
-,few,TRBV3-1,TRBJ2-3,TGTGCCAGCAGCCAAGATTTCACGGGGGCCGGCACAGATACGCAGTATTTT,CASSQDFTGAGTDTQYF
-,many,TRBV7-2,TRBJ1-5,TGTGCCAGCAGCTTAGAAGGGACACGGCATCAGGTGGCCCAGCATTTT,CASSLEGTRHQVAQHF
TRBD1,-,TRBV7-9,TRBJ2-7,TGTGCCAGCAGCTCGGGTCCCGGGACAGGGTTGTTCTACGAGCAGTACTTC,CASSSGPGTGLFYEQYF
-,-,TRBV7-2,TRBJ1-5,TGTGCCAGCAGCTTTAGCGGGGGACAAGCCAAGCTGAGTCAGCCCCAGCATTTT,CASSFSGGQAKLSQPQHF
-,-,TRBV6-1,TRBJ2-5,TGTGCCAGCAAGGGGGGATACCAAGAGACCCAGTACTTC,CASKGGYQETQYF
-,many,TRBV7-9,TRBJ1-4,TGTGCCAGCAGCCTATCCGGGACCCACCGGGGTAATGAAAAACTGTTTTTT,CASSLSGTHRGNEKLFF
TRBD1,-,TRBV24-1,TRBJ2-2,TGTGCCACCCGAGGGACAGGGGAGAGCACCGGGGAGCTGTTTTTT,CATRGTGESTGELFF
TRBD2,-,TRBV20-1,TRBJ2-5,TGCAGTGCACCAGGACTAGCGGGAGCGAGCCAAGAGACCCAGTACTTC,CSAPGLAGASQETQYF
-,-,TRBV29-1,TRBJ2-7,TGCAGCATTGAGGGCTACGAGCAGTACTTC,CSIEGYEQYF
TRBD2,-,TRBV10-1,TRBJ2-7,TGCGCCAGCAGTGGGACTAGCGGATTTTACGAGCAGTACTTC,CASSGTSGFYEQYF
-,-,TRBV7-8,TRBJ2-6,TGTGCCAGCAGCAACAACGGGGCCAACGTCCTGACTTTC,CASSNNGANVLTF